Listed below are T cell receptor beta chains from one sample, sequenced in a study of T cells in tuberculosis. Method: immunoSEQ multiplex PCR; TCRdb's copy keeps in-frame clones and lacks some. The sample lists more than 30,000 clones; approximately 93% were seen once. Sequences were obtained from PBMCs. The source of these receptors is a donor aged 10 to 29 with latent tuberculosis or without tuberculosis infection. The conserved cysteine and the conserved F or W are not part of the CDR3 here.

V gene: TRBV18
J gene: TRBJ2-6
CDR3 protein: ASSLGTPGANVLT

V gene: TRBV27
J gene: TRBJ1-1
CDR3 protein: ASSIDRGTEAF

V gene: TRBV5-8
J gene: TRBJ2-1
CDR3 protein: ASSDTSGSTEQF

V gene: TRBV5-1
J gene: TRBJ1-2
CDR3 protein: ASSLDTDLYGYT

V gene: TRBV7-2
J gene: TRBJ2-3
CDR3 protein: ASSLAGISTDTQY

V gene: TRBV27
J gene: TRBJ2-1
CDR3 protein: ASRRGTGGSNEQF

V gene: TRBV9
J gene: TRBJ1-1
CDR3 protein: ASSARGPEAF

V gene: TRBV6-1
J gene: TRBJ2-7
CDR3 protein: ASSEARTGSHEQY

V gene: TRBV6-1
J gene: TRBJ2-6
CDR3 protein: ASSELSGANVLT

V gene: TRBV2
J gene: TRBJ2-5
CDR3 protein: ASSPLETQY

V gene: TRBV7-6
J gene: TRBJ1-1
CDR3 protein: ASSPGTYTEAF

V gene: TRBV9
J gene: TRBJ2-1
CDR3 protein: ASSLGGGEQF

V gene: TRBV2
J gene: TRBJ1-1
CDR3 protein: ASHPGSLEAF

V gene: TRBV4-3
J gene: TRBJ2-1
CDR3 protein: ASSLRDRGWNEQF

V gene: TRBV2
J gene: TRBJ2-7
CDR3 protein: AIRAGEISAYEQY

V gene: TRBV19
J gene: TRBJ2-3
CDR3 protein: ASDGGLDTQY